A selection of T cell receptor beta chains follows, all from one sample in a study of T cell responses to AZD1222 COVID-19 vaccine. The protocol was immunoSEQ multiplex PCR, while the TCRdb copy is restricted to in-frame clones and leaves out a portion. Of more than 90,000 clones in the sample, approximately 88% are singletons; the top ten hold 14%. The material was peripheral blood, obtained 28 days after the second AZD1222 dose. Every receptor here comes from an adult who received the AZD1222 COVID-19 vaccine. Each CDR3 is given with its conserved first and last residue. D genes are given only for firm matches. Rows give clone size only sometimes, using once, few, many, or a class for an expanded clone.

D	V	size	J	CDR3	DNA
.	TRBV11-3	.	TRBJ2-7	CASSLVPGRVGGQYF	TGTGCCAGCAGCTTAGTCCCCGGGAGAGTTGGGGGGCAGTACTTC
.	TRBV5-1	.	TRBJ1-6	CASSLERNSPLHF	TGCGCCAGCAGCTTGGAGAGGAATTCACCCCTCCACTTT
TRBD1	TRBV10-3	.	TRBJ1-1	CAISPRQGGMNTEAFF	TGTGCCATCAGTCCTCGACAGGGAGGCATGAACACTGAAGCTTTCTTT
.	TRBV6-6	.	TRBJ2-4	CASSYGGGEDIQYF	TGTGCCAGCAGTTACGGGGGAGGCGAAGACATTCAGTACTTC
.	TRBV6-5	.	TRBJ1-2	CASSRQASYGYTF	TGTGCCAGCAGCAGACAGGCGAGCTATGGCTACACCTTC
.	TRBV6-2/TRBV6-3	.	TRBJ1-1	CASSYSGGRTEAFF	TGTGCCAGCAGTTACTCTGGGGGAAGGACTGAAGCTTTCTTT
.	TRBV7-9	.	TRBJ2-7	CASSLPSRGTSGYEQYF	TGTGCCAGCAGCTTACCCTCCCGGGGGACTTCTGGCTACGAGCAGTACTTC
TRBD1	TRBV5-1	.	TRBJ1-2	CASSPGTGNGYTF	TGCGCCAGCAGCCCAGGGACAGGGAACGGCTACACCTTC
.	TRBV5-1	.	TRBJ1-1	CASSLRGNTEAFF	TGCGCCAGCAGCTTGCGGGGGAACACTGAAGCTTTCTTT
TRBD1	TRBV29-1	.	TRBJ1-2	CSVASDRGNTNYGYTF	TGCAGCGTCGCTTCTGACAGGGGCAATACTAACTATGGCTACACCTTC
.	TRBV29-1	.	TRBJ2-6	CSAEGHPGSGANVLTF	TGCAGCGCCGAAGGCCACCCCGGCTCTGGGGCCAACGTCCTGACTTTC
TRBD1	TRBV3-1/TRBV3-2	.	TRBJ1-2	CASSHQGQGVGGYTF	TGTGCCAGCAGCCATCAGGGGCAGGGGGTCGGTGGCTACACCTTC
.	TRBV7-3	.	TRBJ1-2	CASSPDRWGYGYTF	TGTGCCAGCAGCCCCGACAGATGGGGCTATGGCTACACCTTC
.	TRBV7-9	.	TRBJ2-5	CASSLQDAETQYF	TGTGCCAGCAGCTTACAGGATGCGGAGACCCAGTACTTC
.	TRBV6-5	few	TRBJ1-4	CASRTLGGANEKLFF	TGTGCCAGCAGGACCCTGGGGGGGGCTAATGAAAAACTGTTTTTT
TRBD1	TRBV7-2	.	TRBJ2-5	CASSSDRGSQETQYF	TGTGCCAGCAGCTCGGACAGGGGCTCCCAAGAGACCCAGTACTTC
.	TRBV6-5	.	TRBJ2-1	CASSRVSSYNEQFF	TGTGCCAGCAGCCGAGTAAGCTCCTACAATGAGCAGTTCTTC
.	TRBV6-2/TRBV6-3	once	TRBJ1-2	CASSYSITDITNYGYTF	TGTGCCAGCAGTTACTCGATCACGGATATTACTAACTATGGCTACACCTTC